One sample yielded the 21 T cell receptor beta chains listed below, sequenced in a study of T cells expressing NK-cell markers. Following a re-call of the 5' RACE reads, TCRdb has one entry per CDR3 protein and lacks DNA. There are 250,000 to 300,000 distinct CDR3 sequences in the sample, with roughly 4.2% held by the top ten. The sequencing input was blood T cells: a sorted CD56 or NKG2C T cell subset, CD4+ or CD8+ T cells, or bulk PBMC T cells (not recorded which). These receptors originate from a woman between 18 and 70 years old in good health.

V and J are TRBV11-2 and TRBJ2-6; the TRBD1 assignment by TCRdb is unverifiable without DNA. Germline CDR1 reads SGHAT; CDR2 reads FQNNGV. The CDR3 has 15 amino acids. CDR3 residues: CASSPGHSGANVLTF.

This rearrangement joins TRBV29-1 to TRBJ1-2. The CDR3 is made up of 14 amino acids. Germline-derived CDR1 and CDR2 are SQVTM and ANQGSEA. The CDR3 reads CSVEGSYPRGGYTF.

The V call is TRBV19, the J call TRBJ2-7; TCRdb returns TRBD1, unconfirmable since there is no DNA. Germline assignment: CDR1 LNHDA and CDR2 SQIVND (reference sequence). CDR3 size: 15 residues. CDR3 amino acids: CASSIYGRSDYEQYF.

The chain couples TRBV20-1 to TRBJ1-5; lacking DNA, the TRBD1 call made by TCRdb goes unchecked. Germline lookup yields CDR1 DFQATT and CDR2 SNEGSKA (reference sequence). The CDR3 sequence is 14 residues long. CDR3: CSARGDRAYQPQHF.

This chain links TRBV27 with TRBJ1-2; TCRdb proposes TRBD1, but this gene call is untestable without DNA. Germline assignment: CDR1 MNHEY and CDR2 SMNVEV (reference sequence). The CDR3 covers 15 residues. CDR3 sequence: CASSPPGQGRYGYTF.

CDR3 amino acids: CAISQGFIGSAYNEQFF. The chain combines TRBV10-3 with TRBJ2-1. Per germline, CDR1 ENHRY and CDR2 SYGVKD. This CDR3 is 17 amino acids long.

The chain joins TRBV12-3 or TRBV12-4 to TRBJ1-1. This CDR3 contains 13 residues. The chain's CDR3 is CASIPDVYTEAFF.

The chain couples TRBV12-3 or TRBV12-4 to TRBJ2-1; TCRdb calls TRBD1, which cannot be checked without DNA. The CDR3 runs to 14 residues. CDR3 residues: CASSSGWGYNEQFF.

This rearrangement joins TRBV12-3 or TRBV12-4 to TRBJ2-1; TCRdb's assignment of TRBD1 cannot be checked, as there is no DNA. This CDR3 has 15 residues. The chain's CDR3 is CASSGGRDRYNEQFF.

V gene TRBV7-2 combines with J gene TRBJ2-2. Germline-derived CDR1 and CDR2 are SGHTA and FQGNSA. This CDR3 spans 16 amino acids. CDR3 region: CASSFNRVWDTGELFF.

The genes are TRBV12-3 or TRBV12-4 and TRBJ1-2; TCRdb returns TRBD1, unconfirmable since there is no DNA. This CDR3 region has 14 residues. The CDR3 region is CASSLRGRPGGYTF.

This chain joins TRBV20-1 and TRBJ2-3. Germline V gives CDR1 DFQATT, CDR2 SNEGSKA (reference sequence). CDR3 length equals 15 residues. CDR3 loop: CSARVATFGTDTQYF.

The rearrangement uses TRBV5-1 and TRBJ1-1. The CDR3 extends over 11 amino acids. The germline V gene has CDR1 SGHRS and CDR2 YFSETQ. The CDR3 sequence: CASSSHTEAFF.

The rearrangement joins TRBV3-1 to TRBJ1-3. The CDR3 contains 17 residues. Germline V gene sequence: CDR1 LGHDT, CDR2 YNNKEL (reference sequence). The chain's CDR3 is CASSQGVIRISGNTIYF.

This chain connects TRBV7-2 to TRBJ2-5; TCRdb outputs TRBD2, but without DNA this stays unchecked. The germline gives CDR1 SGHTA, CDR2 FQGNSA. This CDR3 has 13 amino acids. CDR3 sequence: CASSLTSYETQYF.

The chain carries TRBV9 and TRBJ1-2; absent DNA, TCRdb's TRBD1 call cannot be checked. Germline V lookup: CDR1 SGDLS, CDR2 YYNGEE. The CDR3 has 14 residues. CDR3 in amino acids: CASSPRDRVYGYTF.

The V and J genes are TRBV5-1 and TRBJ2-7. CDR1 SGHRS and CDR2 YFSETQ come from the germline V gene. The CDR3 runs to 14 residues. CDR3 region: CASSPELPSDEQYF.

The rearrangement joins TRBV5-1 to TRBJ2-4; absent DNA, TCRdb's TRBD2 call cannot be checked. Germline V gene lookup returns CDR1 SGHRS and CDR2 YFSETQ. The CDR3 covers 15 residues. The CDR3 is CASSLAGTQRHIQYF.

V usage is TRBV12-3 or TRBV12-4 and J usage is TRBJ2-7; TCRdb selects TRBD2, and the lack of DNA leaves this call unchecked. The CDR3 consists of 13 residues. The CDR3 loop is CASRLTGSYEQYF.

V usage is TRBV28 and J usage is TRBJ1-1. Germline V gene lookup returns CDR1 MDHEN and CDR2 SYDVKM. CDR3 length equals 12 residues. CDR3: CASGGGYTEAFF. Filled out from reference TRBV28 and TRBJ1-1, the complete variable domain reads DVKVTQSSRYLVKRTGEKVFLECVQDMDHENMFWYRQDPGLGLRLIYFSYDVKMKEKGDIPEGYSVSREKKERFSLILESASTNQTSMYLCASGGGYTEAFFGQGTRLTVV.

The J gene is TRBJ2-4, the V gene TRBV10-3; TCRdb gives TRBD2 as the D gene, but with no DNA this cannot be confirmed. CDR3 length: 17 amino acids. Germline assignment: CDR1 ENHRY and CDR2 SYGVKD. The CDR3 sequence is CAISDTGTSGTKNIQYF.